This is a list of T cell receptor beta chains from one sample in a study of Ad26.COV2.S vaccination and SARS-CoV-2 variants. Clones were read by immunoSEQ multiplex PCR, and TCRdb kept only the in-frame ones, dropping some. The sample comprises approximately 280,000 clones, approximately 87% of which are singletons, and approximately 3.4% rests with the top ten. The specimen was peripheral blood, collected in a trial of Ad26.COV2.S vaccine versus placebo. All receptors come from a person between 18 and 59 years old who received the Ad26.COV2.S COVID-19 vaccine or a placebo. CDR3s include the opening cysteine and the closing phenylalanine or tryptophan. A D gene is named only where the DNA matches it firmly. Part of the rows lack a size; the others show once, few, many or a class for expanded clones.

>-|TRBV9|-|TRBJ1-4
TGTGCCAGCAGCGCTAGCCGACAGAGTGCGAATGAAAAACTGTTTTTT
CASSASRQSANEKLFF
>TRBD1|TRBV11-2|-|TRBJ2-7
TGTGCCAGCAGCTCGGACAGGGCCTACGAGCAGTACTTC
CASSSDRAYEQYF
>-|TRBV6-5|-|TRBJ2-7
TGTGCCAGCAGTTTGAAAGGCAGTGGTTCCTACGAGCAGTACTTC
CASSLKGSGSYEQYF
>-|TRBV27|-|TRBJ1-2
TGTGCCAGCAGTCCTTCTGCTGGGGTGTACAAAGGCTACACCTTC
CASSPSAGVYKGYTF
>TRBD1|TRBV6-6|-|TRBJ1-2
TGTGCCAGCGATAATTCAGAAACAGGGGCGAGGGGCTACACCTTC
CASDNSETGARGYTF
>-|TRBV6-1|-|TRBJ1-5
TGTGCCAGCAGTGCAAGACTAGGTCAGGGAAGCAATCAGCCCCAGCATTTT
CASSARLGQGSNQPQHF
>-|TRBV6-5|-|TRBJ1-2
TGTGCCAGCAGTTCGTCCGGGACCCGAGGCGACTATGGCTACACCTTC
CASSSSGTRGDYGYTF
>TRBD2|TRBV4-1|once|TRBJ2-3
TGCGCCAGCAGCCAAGAAATTTCGCGGACTAGCGGGACTTACACAGATACGCAGTATTTT
CASSQEISRTSGTYTDTQYF
>-|TRBV19|-|TRBJ1-1
TGTGCCAGTAGTATTTGGACTTTGAACACTGAAGCTTTCTTT
CASSIWTLNTEAFF
>TRBD1|TRBV4-3|-|TRBJ1-6
TGCGCCAGCAGCCAAGATCTCGGGGGGACAGGGGTCCCACCCCTCCACTTT
CASSQDLGGTGVPPLHF
>-|TRBV13|-|TRBJ2-2
TGTGCCAGCACCCTCATAGGGGGGAGGACCGGGGAGCTGTTTTTT
CASTLIGGRTGELFF
>-|TRBV2|-|TRBJ2-7
TGTGCCAGCAGTTTTGGGAGTTTGTACGAGCAGTACTTC
CASSFGSLYEQYF
>-|TRBV29-1|-|TRBJ2-5
TGCAGCGTTGAATCATGGGGGCGGCTGCAAGAGACCCAGTACTTC
CSVESWGRLQETQYF
>-|TRBV19|-|TRBJ2-7
TGTGCCAGTAGTAGGGGGACACTCTACGAGCAGTACTTC
CASSRGTLYEQYF
>TRBD2|TRBV2|-|TRBJ2-1
TGTGCCAGCGTCCCTAGCGGGATCTACAATGAGCAGTTCTTC
CASVPSGIYNEQFF
>-|TRBV12-3/TRBV12-4|-|TRBJ2-2
TGTGCCAGCAGTACAGAAAACACCGGGGAGCTGTTTTTT
CASSTENTGELFF
>-|TRBV18|-|TRBJ2-1
TGTGCCAGCTCACCAGTACGGGGAGAGCAGTTCTTC
CASSPVRGEQFF
>TRBD1|TRBV4-2|-|TRBJ1-2
TGTGCCAGCAGCGACCGAGGGACAGACTATGGCTACACCTTC
CASSDRGTDYGYTF
>-|TRBV7-6|-|TRBJ2-5
TGTGCCAGCAGCTTAGCGGGGAGGGAGACCCAGTACTTC
CASSLAGRETQYF
>-|TRBV28|-|TRBJ2-5
TGTGCCAGCAGTTTAACCGAGACCCAGTACTTC
CASSLTETQYF
>TRBD1|TRBV2|-|TRBJ2-7
TGTGCCAGCAGCCTCCCGGGGACAGGGACCTACGAGCAGTACTTC
CASSLPGTGTYEQYF
>TRBD2|TRBV29-1|-|TRBJ2-7
TGCAGCGTTCACAGCGGGGGGCACTCCTACGAGCAGTACTTC
CSVHSGGHSYEQYF
>TRBD1|TRBV10-3|-|TRBJ1-6
TGTGCCATCCACGGGACAGCCAATTCACCCCTCCACTTT
CAIHGTANSPLHF
>TRBD1|TRBV5-6|-|TRBJ1-2
TGTGCCAGCAGCCCTACGGGACAGGGAAGGTACACCTTC
CASSPTGQGRYTF
>-|TRBV4-1|-|TRBJ1-4
TGCGCCAGCAGCCAGAAAAGACAGGACGGGGCCCGGGATGAAAAACTGTTTTTT
CASSQKRQDGARDEKLFF
>-|TRBV6-5|-|TRBJ1-1
TGTGCCAGCAGTTACTCTGGCGCAGGAAACACTGAAGCTTTCTTT
CASSYSGAGNTEAFF
>-|TRBV5-3|-|TRBJ2-5
TGTGCCAGAAGCTTCCTCCATACCCAGTACTTC
CARSFLHTQYF
>TRBD2|TRBV14|-|TRBJ2-3
TGTGCCAGCAGCCAAGCTAGCGGGAGGGTATATACGCTGTATTTT
CASSQASGRVYTLYF
>-|TRBV28|-|TRBJ1-2
TGTGCCAGCAGTTTTCGGGGCAGGGTGGGTGGCTACACCTTC
CASSFRGRVGGYTF
>TRBD1|TRBV9|-|TRBJ2-7
TGTGCCAGCAGCCCCCGACAGGGGTCTTCCTACGAGCAGTACTTC
CASSPRQGSSYEQYF
>-|TRBV30|-|TRBJ2-7
TGTGCCTGGAGCCCCGGGACCGGCTCCTACGAGCAGTACTTC
CAWSPGTGSYEQYF
>-|TRBV10-3|-|TRBJ1-3
TGTGCCATCATGGACAGAGACTCTGGAAACACCATATATTTT
CAIMDRDSGNTIYF
>-|TRBV12-3/TRBV12-4|-|TRBJ1-1
TGTGCCAGCAGGGCATACAGGGATACTGAAGCTTTCTTT
CASRAYRDTEAFF
>-|TRBV15|once|TRBJ2-1
TGTGCCACCAGCAGGGCGGACAGCAATGAGCAGTTCTTC
CATSRADSNEQFF
>TRBD2|TRBV11-2|-|TRBJ2-5
TGTGCCAGCAGAAGCGGGACTCTTGGGACCCAGTACTTC
CASRSGTLGTQYF
>-|TRBV7-8|-|TRBJ1-5
TGTGCCAGCAGCTTTGGGGGGGCGAGGCAGGGCGGACAGCCCCAGCATTTT
CASSFGGARQGGQPQHF
>-|TRBV6-5|once|TRBJ1-2
TGTGCCAGCAGCCTCACAGGGAATTGGGGCTACACCTTC
CASSLTGNWGYTF
>TRBD2|TRBV25-1|-|TRBJ2-1
TGTGCCAGCAGCCAGACTAGCGGGAGGCTCAATGAGCAGTTCTTC
CASSQTSGRLNEQFF
>TRBD2|TRBV10-2|-|TRBJ2-1
TGCGCCAGCAGTGACAGCGGGAGGGCCGCTGGTGAGCAGTTCTTC
CASSDSGRAAGEQFF
>-|TRBV3-1/TRBV3-2|few|TRBJ1-1
TGTGCCAGCAGCCAAGACCAGAGAGGGTTACTGAACACTGAAGCTTTCTTT
CASSQDQRGLLNTEAFF
>-|TRBV5-6|-|TRBJ2-7
TGTGCCAGCAGCTTGAGGGCAGACCCCGTCTACGAGCAGTACTTC
CASSLRADPVYEQYF
>-|TRBV6-2/TRBV6-3|-|TRBJ2-2
TGTGCCAGCAGTTACTCGGCCCTGAACACCGGGGAGCTGTTTTTT
CASSYSALNTGELFF
>-|TRBV4-1|-|TRBJ2-5
TGCGCCAGCAGCCAAGAAGGTCCCCACTCGCCGGGTGGGACCCAGTACTTC
CASSQEGPHSPGGTQYF
>TRBD1|TRBV2|few|TRBJ1-6
TGTGCCAGCAGTGGCGGACAGGGGCCCTATAATTCACCCCTCCACTTT
CASSGGQGPYNSPLHF
>-|TRBV18|once|TRBJ1-2
TGTGCCAGCTCACCCGCACAGGGTCGAGGGGGTGGCTACACCTTC
CASSPAQGRGGGYTF
>-|TRBV29-1|-|TRBJ1-3
TGCAGCGTTGATCGGGGTGAATACACCATATATTTT
CSVDRGEYTIYF
>TRBD1|TRBV5-4|-|TRBJ1-1
TGTGCCAGCACCCAGTCGGGCAGGGGGCGTTTTTGGACTGAAGCTTTCTTT
CASTQSGRGRFWTEAFF
>-|TRBV20-1|-|TRBJ1-6
TGCAGTGCTAGTGGGAGGGTAAGCTCACCCCTCCACTTT
CSASGRVSSPLHF
>-|TRBV11-2|-|TRBJ2-7
TGTGCCAGCAGCCTGGACCCCGGAGGGTACGAGCAGTACTTC
CASSLDPGGYEQYF
>TRBD2|TRBV27|-|TRBJ2-5
TGTGCCAGCAGTTTTCGAGCGGGGTCGCGGGAGACCCAGTACTTC
CASSFRAGSRETQYF
>TRBD1|TRBV7-2|-|TRBJ1-6
TGTGCCAGCAGCAGACAGGGGGCCGCGAATTCACCCCTCCACTTT
CASSRQGAANSPLHF
>-|TRBV5-6|-|TRBJ2-7
TGTGCCAGCAGCCAAGGGCTTCAAGGCATCCACGAGCAGTACTTC
CASSQGLQGIHEQYF
>-|TRBV4-1|once|TRBJ2-6
TGCGCCAGCAGCCAAGATCTACGCTCTGGGGCCAACGTCCTGACTTTC
CASSQDLRSGANVLTF
>TRBD1|TRBV29-1|-|TRBJ1-2
TGCAGCGTGATCGGGACAGCGTATGGCTACACCTTC
CSVIGTAYGYTF
>TRBD1|TRBV18|-|TRBJ2-2
TGTGCCAGCTCAGCCCGACAGGGGGCAATGAACACCGGGGAGCTGTTTTTT
CASSARQGAMNTGELFF
>-|TRBV11-3|-|TRBJ2-2
TGTGCCAGCAGCTTTTACACCGGGGAGCTGTTTTTT
CASSFYTGELFF
>-|TRBV6-2/TRBV6-3|-|TRBJ1-1
TGTGCCAGCAGTGTACAGTACACTGAAGCTTTCTTT
CASSVQYTEAFF